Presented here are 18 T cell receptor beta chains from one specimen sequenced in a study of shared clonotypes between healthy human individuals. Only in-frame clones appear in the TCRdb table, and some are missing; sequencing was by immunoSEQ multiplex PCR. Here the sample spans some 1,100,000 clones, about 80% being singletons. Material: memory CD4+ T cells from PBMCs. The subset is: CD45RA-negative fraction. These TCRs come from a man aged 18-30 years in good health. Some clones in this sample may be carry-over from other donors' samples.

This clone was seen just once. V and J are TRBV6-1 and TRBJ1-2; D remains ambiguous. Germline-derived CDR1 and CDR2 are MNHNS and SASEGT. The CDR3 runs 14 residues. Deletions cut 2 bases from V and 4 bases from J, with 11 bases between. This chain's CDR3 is CASSESAGAYGYTF. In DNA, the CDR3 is TGTGCCAGCAGTGAATCGGCAGGAGCCTATGGCTACACCTTC.

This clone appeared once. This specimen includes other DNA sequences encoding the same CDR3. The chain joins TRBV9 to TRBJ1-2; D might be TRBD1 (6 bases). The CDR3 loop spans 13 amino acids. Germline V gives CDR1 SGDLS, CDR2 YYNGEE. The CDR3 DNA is TGTGCTAGCTCGCCGGACAGCAACTATGGCTACACCTTC. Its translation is CASSPDSNYGYTF.

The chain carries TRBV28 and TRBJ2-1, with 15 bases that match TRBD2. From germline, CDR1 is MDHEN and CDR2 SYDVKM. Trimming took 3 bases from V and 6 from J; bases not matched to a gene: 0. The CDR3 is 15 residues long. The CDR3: CASSLGLAGGNEQFF. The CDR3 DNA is TGTGCCAGCAGTTTGGGACTAGCGGGAGGCAATGAGCAGTTCTTC.

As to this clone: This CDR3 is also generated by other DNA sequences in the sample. The CDR3 sequence is CASSRTSGIYEQYF. CDR3 nucleotide sequence: TGTGCCAGTTCTCGGACTAGCGGAATCTACGAGCAGTACTTC. V usage is TRBV19 and J usage is TRBJ2-7, with 10 positions matching TRBD2. The CDR3 length is 14 residues. J lost 3 bases, V lost 8 bases, and 7 bases had no gene match. From germline, CDR1 is LNHDA and CDR2 SQIVND (reference sequence).

The CDR3 sequence is CASSYSGQRTYEQYF. Here the CDR3 DNA reads TGTGCCAGCAGTTACTCGGGACAAAGGACGTACGAGCAGTACTTC. The chain links TRBV6-5 to TRBJ2-7, with TRBD1 as a possible D gene (6 bases). Germline CDR1 MNHEY, CDR2 SVGAGI. Trimming pared 0 bases from V and 4 bases from J, leaving 13 bases between. The CDR3 extends over 15 amino acids.

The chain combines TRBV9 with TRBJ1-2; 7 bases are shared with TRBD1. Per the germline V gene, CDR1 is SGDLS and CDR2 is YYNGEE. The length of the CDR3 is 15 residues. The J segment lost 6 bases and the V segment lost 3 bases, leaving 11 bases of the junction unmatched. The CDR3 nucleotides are TGTGCCAGCAGCGGGCCCGCGGGCAGGGGGAATGGCTACACCTTC. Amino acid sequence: CASSGPAGRGNGYTF.

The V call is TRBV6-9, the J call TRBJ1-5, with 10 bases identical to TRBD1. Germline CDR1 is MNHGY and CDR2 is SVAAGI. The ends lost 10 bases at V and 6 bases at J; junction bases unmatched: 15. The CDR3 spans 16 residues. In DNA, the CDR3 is TGTGCCACCGACCCGACGCAGGGACAGGGGATTCAGCCCCAGCATTTT. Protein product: CATDPTQGQGIQPQHF.

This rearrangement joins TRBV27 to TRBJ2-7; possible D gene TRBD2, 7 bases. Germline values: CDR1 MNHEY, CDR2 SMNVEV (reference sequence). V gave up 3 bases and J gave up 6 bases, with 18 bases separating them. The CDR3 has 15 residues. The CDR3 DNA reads TGTGCCAGCAGTTTGCCGGGGGCGGGAGCGGGCGAGCAGTACTTC. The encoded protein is CASSLPGAGAGEQYF.

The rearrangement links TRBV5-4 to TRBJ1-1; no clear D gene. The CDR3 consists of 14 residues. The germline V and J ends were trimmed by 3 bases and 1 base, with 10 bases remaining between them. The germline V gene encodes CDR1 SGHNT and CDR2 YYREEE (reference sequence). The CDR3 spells CASSSRQANTEAFF. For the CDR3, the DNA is TGTGCCAGCAGCTCCCGACAAGCGAACACTGAAGCTTTCTTT.

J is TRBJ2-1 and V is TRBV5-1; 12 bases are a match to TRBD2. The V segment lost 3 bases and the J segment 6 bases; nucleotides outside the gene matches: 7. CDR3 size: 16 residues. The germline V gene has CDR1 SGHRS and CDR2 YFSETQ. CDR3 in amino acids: CASSWGTSGRLNEQFF. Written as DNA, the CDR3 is TGCGCCAGCAGCTGGGGGACTAGCGGGCGACTCAATGAGCAGTTCTTC.

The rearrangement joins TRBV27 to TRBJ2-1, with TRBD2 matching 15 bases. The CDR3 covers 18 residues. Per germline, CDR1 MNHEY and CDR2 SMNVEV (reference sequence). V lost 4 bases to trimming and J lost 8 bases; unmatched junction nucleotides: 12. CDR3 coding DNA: TGTGCCAGCAGTTATCGGCCCCAGGGACTAGCGGGAGGCGATGAGCAGTTCTTC. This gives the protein CASSYRPQGLAGGDEQFF.

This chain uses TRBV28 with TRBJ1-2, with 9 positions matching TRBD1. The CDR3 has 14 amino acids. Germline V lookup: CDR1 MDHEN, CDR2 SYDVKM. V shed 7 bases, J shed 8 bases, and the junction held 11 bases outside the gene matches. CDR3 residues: CASTPRDRASGYTF. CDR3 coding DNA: TGTGCCAGCACCCCCCGGGACAGGGCATCAGGCTACACCTTC.

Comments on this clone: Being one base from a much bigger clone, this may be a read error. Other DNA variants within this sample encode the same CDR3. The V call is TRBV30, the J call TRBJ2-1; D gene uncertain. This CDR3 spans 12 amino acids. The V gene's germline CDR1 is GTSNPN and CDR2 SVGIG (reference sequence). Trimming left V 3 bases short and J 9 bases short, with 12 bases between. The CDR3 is CAWSDTSPEQFF. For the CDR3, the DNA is TGTGCCTGGAGCGACACGAGCCCTGAGCAGTTCTTC.

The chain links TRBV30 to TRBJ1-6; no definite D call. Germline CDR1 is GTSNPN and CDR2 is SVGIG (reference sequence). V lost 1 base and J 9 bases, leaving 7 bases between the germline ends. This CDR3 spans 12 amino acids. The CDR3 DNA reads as TGTGCCTGGAGTGCCTTAGGTTCACCCCTCCACTTT. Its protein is CAWSALGSPLHF.

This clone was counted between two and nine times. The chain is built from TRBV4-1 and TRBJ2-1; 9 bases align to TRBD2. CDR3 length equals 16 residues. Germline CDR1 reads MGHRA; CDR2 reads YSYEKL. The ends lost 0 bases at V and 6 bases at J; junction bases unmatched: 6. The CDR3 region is CASSQEGGRALNEQFF. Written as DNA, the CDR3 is TGCGCCAGCAGCCAAGAAGGCGGGAGGGCCCTCAATGAGCAGTTCTTC.

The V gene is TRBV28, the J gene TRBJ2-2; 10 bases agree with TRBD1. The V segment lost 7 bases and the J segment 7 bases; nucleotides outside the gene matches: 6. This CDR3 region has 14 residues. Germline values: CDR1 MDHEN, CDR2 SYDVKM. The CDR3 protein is CASKRQGAIGELFF. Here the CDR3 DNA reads TGTGCCAGCAAGAGACAGGGGGCGATCGGGGAGCTGTTTTTT.

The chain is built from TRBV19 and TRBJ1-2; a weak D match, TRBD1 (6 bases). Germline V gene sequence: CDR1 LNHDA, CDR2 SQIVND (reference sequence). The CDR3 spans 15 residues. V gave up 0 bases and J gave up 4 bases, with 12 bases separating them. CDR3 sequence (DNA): TGTGCCAGTAGTATAGATGGGGGGCTCATCTATGGCTACACCTTC. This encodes CASSIDGGLIYGYTF.

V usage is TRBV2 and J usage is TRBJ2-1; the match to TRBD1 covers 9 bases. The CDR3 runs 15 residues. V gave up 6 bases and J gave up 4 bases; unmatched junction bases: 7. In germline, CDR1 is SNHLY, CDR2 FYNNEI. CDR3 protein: CASSPPGQGYNEQFF. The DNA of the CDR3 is TGTGCCAGCAGCCCCCCGGGACAGGGATACAATGAGCAGTTCTTC.